A single sample is the source of the 23 T cell receptor beta chains below, sequenced in a study of tumor and adjacent non-tumor tissue in lung cancer. TCRbeta libraries were built with three rounds of nested PCR, modified from ARM-PCR. TCRdb ran MiXCR on the multiplex PCR reads and lists one entry per CDR3 protein. The sample lists tens of thousands of distinct CDR3 sequences, 60% to 80% seen once, with around 12% in the top ten. The template was RNA from unsorted bulk tissue. Material for sequencing was lung tumor tissue. The receptor source for this set is a woman between 45 and 60 years old with non-small cell lung cancer.

This clonotype was seen a single time. Without the conserved terminal phenylalanine or tryptophan, this CDR3 likely stems from a read error. The V and J genes are TRBV6-1 and TRBJ2-1, with 9 bases fitting TRBD2. The V gene end was trimmed by 8 bases and the J gene end by 1 base; junction bases not matched to a gene: 18. This CDR3 spans 19 amino acids. Germline V CDR1 and CDR2: MNHNS, SASEGT. The CDR3 DNA reads TGTGCCAGCTCTGAGGACGGTAGCGGGAGTCGCAAATCCTACAATGAGCAGTTCTCA. Its translation: CASSEDGSGSRKSYNEQFS.

As to this clonotype: The final CDR3 position lacks the conserved phenylalanine or tryptophan, pointing to a likely read error. This chain uses TRBV4-1 with TRBJ2-7; 7 bases are shared with TRBD1. This CDR3 has 14 amino acids. Germline V CDR1 and CDR2: MGHRA, YSYEKL. The CDR3 DNA follows: TGCACCAGCAGTCAAGACACAGGGGTCTGGGAGCAGTACCTC. Translated, it gives CTSSQDTGVWEQYL.

The chain links TRBV12-3 or TRBV12-4 to TRBJ1-1; no clear D gene. V gave up 7 bases and J gave up 8 bases, with 17 bases separating them. The CDR3 is made up of 13 amino acids. The CDR3 nucleotides read TGTGCCAGCACAGTCCAGCGTGATTCCGAAGCTTTCTTT. Its protein product is CASTVQRDSEAFF.

Details on this clonotype: Being one base from a much bigger clone, this may be a read error. This chain joins TRBV7-9 and TRBJ2-6, with D unresolved. The germline gives CDR1 SEHNR, CDR2 FQNEAQ (reference sequence). The CDR3 is 14 amino acids. The DNA for the CDR3 is TGTGCCAGCCGGCGAAGCTCTGGGGTCAACGTCCTGACTTTC. It translates to CASRRSSGVNVLTF.

Notes on this clonotype: One junction end does not reproduce the germline sequence, and a read error may be involved. CDR3 amino acids: CTSGQETYTESFF. The CDR3 DNA reads as TGTACCAGCGGCCAGGAGACCTACACTGAATCTTTCTTT. J is TRBJ1-1 and V is TRBV4-2; D is undetermined. CDR1 and CDR2 (germline): LGHNA, YNFKEQ. The CDR3 runs to 13 residues.

Remarks on this clonotype: One end of the junction fails to match germline, which may point to a read error. The V gene is TRBV6-6, the J gene TRBJ2-6; 7 nucleotides align to TRBD1. From germline, CDR1 is MNHNY and CDR2 SVGAGI (reference sequence). The CDR3 has 16 amino acids. CDR3 coding DNA: TGTGCCAGCAGTACCGTCGACAGGGCTGGGACCAACGTCCTGATTTTC. Its protein product is CASSTVDRAGTNVLIF.

The genes are TRBV28 and TRBJ2-7, with 8 bases matching TRBD2. This CDR3 region has 11 residues. Germline V lookup: CDR1 MDHEN, CDR2 SYDVKM. CDR3 in amino acids: CASTGGTIISV. Written as DNA, the CDR3 is TGTGCCAGCACGGGGGGGACTATAATATCTGTC.

Note on this clonotype: An end of the junction differs from the germline gene, which may be a read error. This chain joins TRBV11-2 and TRBJ2-5, with 7 bases fitting TRBD2. The germline CDR1 and CDR2 sequences are SGHAT and FQNNGV. There are 17 residues in the CDR3. CDR3 in amino acids: CASSPGLAGVGLEAQYF. The CDR3, as DNA: TGTGCCAGCAGCCCGGGACTGGCGGGAGTCGGCCTAGAGGCCCAGTACTTC.

To note about this clonotype: At one boundary the junction diverges from the germline segment, which might be a read error. The rearrangement uses TRBV12-3 or TRBV12-4 and TRBJ1-3; 7 bases match TRBD1. The CDR3 is 16 residues long. The DNA for the CDR3 is TGTGCCAGCAACTCTACGGACAGGTTCTTTGGAAACATCATATATTTT. Residues: CASNSTDRFFGNIIYF.

As regards this clonotype: One end of the junction does not line up with germline, which may come from a read error. V and J are TRBV4-1 and TRBJ2-5; D call uncertain. CDR3 length: 14 residues. The germline V gene has CDR1 MGHRA and CDR2 YSYEKL. The CDR3, as DNA: TGCGCCAGCAGTGGGGTGACTTACCAAGAGTCCCAGTACTTC. As protein: CASSGVTYQESQYF.

Concerning this clonotype: A junction end diverges from the germline sequence, so it may reflect a read error. The chain recombines TRBV6-5 with TRBJ2-5; a possible D gene is TRBD1 (6 bases). CDR1 and CDR2 (germline): MNHEY, SVGAGI. CDR3 length equals 14 residues. The CDR3 is CASSREGDQETQYF. The CDR3 nucleotides read TGTGCCAGCAGCCGTGAGGGGGATCAAGAGACCCAATACTTC.

This clonotype has at least ten counts. The rearrangement uses TRBV20-1 and TRBJ2-3; the match to TRBD2 covers 10 bases. The CDR3 extends over 14 amino acids. Losses at the gene ends were 5 bases for V and 3 bases for J; bases not matched to a gene: 5. Per germline, CDR1 DFQATT and CDR2 SNEGSKA (reference sequence). CDR3 sequence (DNA): TGCAGTGCTGCGAAGGGACTAGCGACAGATACGCAGTATTTT. It specifies CSAAKGLATDTQYF.

Of note for this clonotype: The germline gene is not matched at one end of the junction; a read error may be the cause. This chain links TRBV11-2 with TRBJ2-1, with 14 bases identical to TRBD2. Germline CDR1 is SGHAT and CDR2 is FQNNGV. The CDR3 length is 16 residues. In DNA, the CDR3 is TGTGCCAACAGCCCAGGGGGACTAGCGGGAGTAGGTAAGCAGTTCTTC. Translating gives CANSPGGLAGVGKQFF.

Remarks on this clonotype: One end of the junction varies from germline; a read error may be responsible. The chain uses TRBV6-5 and TRBJ2-1; 9 nucleotides align to TRBD2. The germline gives CDR1 MNHEY, CDR2 SVGAGI. The CDR3 is made up of 14 amino acids. CDR3 bases: TGTACCAGCAGTTACGTGCGGGAGGGCCATGAGCAGTTCTTC. Protein sequence: CTSSYVREGHEQFF.

Regarding this clonotype: A clone one base away is much larger, so this may be a read error. In DNA, the CDR3 is TGTGCCAGCAGAACTTTCGACACCACAGATACGCAGTATTTT. The encoded protein is CASRTFDTTDTQYF. This chain uses TRBV28 with TRBJ2-3; D is uncertain. V lost 6 bases and J lost 2, with 12 bases in between. Germline CDR1 MDHEN, CDR2 SYDVKM. CDR3 size: 14 residues.

This clonotype was seen ten or more times. The chain combines TRBV20-1 with TRBJ1-4; D ambiguous. Germline-derived CDR1 and CDR2 are DFQATT and SNEGSKA (reference sequence). The germline V and J ends were trimmed by 1 base and 4 bases, with 7 bases remaining between them. The length of the CDR3 is 13 residues. This CDR3 is CSARGQNNEKLFF. The CDR3, as DNA: TGCAGTGCTAGAGGCCAGAATAATGAAAAACTGTTTTTT.

Of note for this clonotype: Without the conserved terminal phenylalanine or tryptophan, this CDR3 likely stems from a read error. This rearrangement joins TRBV6-1 to TRBJ2-3; a possible D gene is TRBD2 (5 bases). The germline CDR1 and CDR2 sequences are MNHNS and SASEGT. The CDR3 extends over 13 amino acids. CDR3 in amino acids: CTSGDTEQTTQYS. The CDR3 DNA is TGTACCAGCGGCGACACGGAGCAAACTACGCAGTATTCT.

The chain joins TRBV6-5 to TRBJ1-6; unclear D gene. Germline V gives CDR1 MNHEY, CDR2 SVGAGI. The germline V and J ends were trimmed by 9 bases and 6 bases, with 12 bases remaining between them. The CDR3 runs to 13 residues. The CDR3 bases are TGTGCCAGTAGGCAGTTGGGTAATTCACCCCTCCACTTT. This translates into CASRQLGNSPLHF.

As regards this clonotype: Since the CDR3 does not end with the conserved phenylalanine or tryptophan, this likely comes from a read error. The J gene is TRBJ1-5, the V gene TRBV11-2, with D maybe TRBD1 (6 bases). Trimming cost V 4 bases and J 4 bases, with 11 bases left between them. Germline V gives CDR1 SGHAT, CDR2 FQNNGV. This CDR3 contains 14 residues. The CDR3, as DNA: TGTGCCAGCAGCTCTAGTCAGGGGAATCAGCCCCAGCATTAC. It encodes CASSSSQGNQPQHY.

Note on this clonotype: With a much larger clone just one base away, this may be a read error. The conserved closing phenylalanine or tryptophan is absent in this CDR3, likely reflecting a read error. V and J are TRBV28 and TRBJ2-7, with D possibly being TRBD1 or TRBD2 (6 bases each). This CDR3 is built from 17 residues. The V end lost 6 bases, the J end lost 2 bases, and 23 bases lay between the germline ends. From germline, CDR1 is MDHEN and CDR2 SYDVKM. The CDR3 DNA reads as TGTGCCAGCAGAATTGGCGGGACACATCCCGTGACCTACGAGCAGTACATC. As protein: CASRIGGTHPVTYEQYI.

To note about this clonotype: Sequence at one end of the junction differs from germline and may be a read error. This chain's CDR3 is CTSSPTPSTDDEQFF. The CDR3 DNA sequence: TGTACCAGCAGCCCGACTCCTTCGACGGACGATGAACAGTTCTTC. The chain couples TRBV11-1 to TRBJ2-1, with D unresolved. CDR1 and CDR2 from the germline V gene are SGHAT and FQDESV (reference sequence). This CDR3 is built from 15 residues.

The table lists this clonotype with many counts. The chain is built from TRBV6-1 and TRBJ1-2, with 8 bases matching TRBD1. This CDR3 contains 15 residues. Per the germline V gene, CDR1 is MNHNS and CDR2 is SASEGT. V gave up 6 bases and J gave up 4 bases; unmatched junction bases: 10. CDR3 sequence: CASRLGQGAGYGYTF. The CDR3 bases are TGTGCCAGCAGGCTAGGGCAGGGGGCCGGCTATGGCTACACCTTC.

Concerning this clonotype: Compared with germline, one end of the junction differs, possibly owing to a read error. The chain has TRBV6-5 and TRBJ2-7; 8 positions agree with TRBD2. The CDR3 loop spans 14 amino acids. Germline CDR1 is MNHEY and CDR2 is SVGAGI. The CDR3 bases are TGTGCCAGTCACCACCTCGGGGGGGCCTACGAGCAGCACTTC. It yields the protein CASHHLGGAYEQHF.